This T cell receptor (beta chain) was identified during a study of cytomegalovirus exposure and HLA in healthy donors. Study-level findings and limits: Rare TCR sequences dominated, though some public TCRs recurred in many donors. Reports indicated that the classifier achieved high specificity and sensitivity in diagnosing cytomegalovirus status. Investigators reported approximately 170 TCR beta chains as tied to cytomegalovirus. The TCR clusters that emerged in the first cohort tended, a later analysis found, to co-occur in the 120 or so validation repertoires.

About this clone itself: Its antigen is not known.

V shed 5 bases and J shed 5 bases, with 15 bases lying between them. Per germline, CDR1 MNHEY and CDR2 SVGAGI. The length of the CDR3 is 14 residues. Method: immunoSEQ multiplex PCR; TCRdb's copy keeps in-frame clones and lacks some. Of about 110,000 clones in the sample, 88% were seen once. This chain uses TRBV6-5 with TRBJ1-1; tentatively, D is TRBD1 (5 bases). The sequence was obtained from a woman younger than 35 in good health and CMV-seropositive. Sequencing used PBMCs. The CDR3 protein is CASSGGTAGTEAFF. The CDR3 DNA sequence: TGTGCCAGCAGTGGCGGGACCGCGGGGACTGAAGCTTTCTTT.